This T cell receptor (beta chain) was obtained from a study of radiation and T cells in renal cell carcinoma. Regarding the study as a whole: No pretreatment tumor biopsies were available for baseline clonotypes. Top tumor clonotypes rose in blood 2 weeks post-radiation, then contracted.

Time point denoted: blood 4 weeks post-SBRT, at nephrectomy. Regarding treatment: 15 Gy SBRT to primary tumor, nephrectomy 4 weeks later. Nephrectomy followed 15 Gy stereotactic body radiation by 4 weeks. Blood was sampled at baseline, 2 weeks and 4 weeks after SBRT. Trimming took 4 bases from V and 5 from J, leaving 14 bases between them. This CDR3 is 15 amino acids long. Germline CDR1 is MDHEN and CDR2 is SYDVKM. With regard to this clone: Its specificity is not known.

Using immunoSEQ multiplex PCR, the repertoire was profiled, and TCRdb retains in-frame clones only, with some absent. The table includes around 95,000 clones, 75% to 85% detected once. Sequences were derived from blood, sampled from a patient whose treatment included radiotherapy and nephrectomy. The chain carries TRBV28 and TRBJ2-2; a possible D gene is TRBD1 (6 bases). The receptor was isolated from a man aged 55 to 69 with renal cell carcinoma. CDR3 residues: CASSSTTGFTGELFF. The CDR3 bases are TGTGCCAGCAGTTCCACTACAGGGTTTACCGGGGAGCTGTTTTTT.